A selection of T cell receptor beta chains follows, all from one sample in a study of cytomegalovirus exposure and HLA in healthy donors. The protocol was immunoSEQ multiplex PCR, while the TCRdb copy is restricted to in-frame clones and leaves out a portion. The profile shows around 94,000 clones, roughly 83% of them singletons. The sample consisted of PBMCs. Every receptor here comes from a middle-aged man in good health and CMV-seronegative. Each CDR3 is given with its conserved first and last residue. Fields, in order: V gene, D gene, J gene, CDR3 protein. D genes are given only for firm matches.

v_gene: TRBV16; d_gene: NA; j_gene: TRBJ1-1; CDR3aa: CASSHTDPFFDRDF
v_gene: TRBV11-2; d_gene: NA; j_gene: TRBJ1-2; CDR3aa: CASSLVQGSGYTF
v_gene: TRBV7-2; d_gene: TRBD2; j_gene: TRBJ2-5; CDR3aa: CASSLAGGTKAQYF
v_gene: TRBV7-2; d_gene: NA; j_gene: TRBJ2-7; CDR3aa: CASSLASTDPYEQYF
v_gene: TRBV5-4; d_gene: TRBD2; j_gene: TRBJ2-5; CDR3aa: CASSPGLAGPQETQYF
v_gene: TRBV11-1; d_gene: TRBD2; j_gene: TRBJ2-5; CDR3aa: CASSHSGGARETQYF
v_gene: TRBV7-2; d_gene: TRBD2; j_gene: TRBJ2-3; CDR3aa: CASSPRSGGAVDTQYF
v_gene: TRBV19; d_gene: TRBD2; j_gene: TRBJ2-2; CDR3aa: CASSIGLAGVNTGELFF
v_gene: TRBV6-1; d_gene: NA; j_gene: TRBJ1-1; CDR3aa: CASSPPLNTEAFF
v_gene: TRBV30; d_gene: NA; j_gene: TRBJ1-2; CDR3aa: CAWSRVGGTIANYGYTF
v_gene: TRBV2; d_gene: NA; j_gene: TRBJ1-1; CDR3aa: CASGAGAFF
v_gene: TRBV4-1; d_gene: NA; j_gene: TRBJ2-1; CDR3aa: CASSLYRDYNEQFF
v_gene: TRBV5-1; d_gene: NA; j_gene: TRBJ2-7; CDR3aa: CASSLGSGQQYF
v_gene: TRBV7-9; d_gene: NA; j_gene: TRBJ1-2; CDR3aa: CASSPPTRTPLHGYTF
v_gene: TRBV5-4; d_gene: TRBD1; j_gene: TRBJ1-2; CDR3aa: CASSLRPGQGLSGDGYTF
v_gene: TRBV9; d_gene: TRBD1; j_gene: TRBJ2-7; CDR3aa: CASSPYRDSSYEQYF
v_gene: TRBV19; d_gene: NA; j_gene: TRBJ1-1; CDR3aa: CASSHAGGAEAFF
v_gene: TRBV18; d_gene: NA; j_gene: TRBJ1-2; CDR3aa: CASSPPAWQGVGYTF
v_gene: TRBV5-1; d_gene: TRBD1; j_gene: TRBJ2-3; CDR3aa: CASSVRWTGGTDTQYF
v_gene: TRBV5-4; d_gene: NA; j_gene: TRBJ2-5; CDR3aa: CASSQGVQETQYF
v_gene: TRBV6-5; d_gene: NA; j_gene: TRBJ1-3; CDR3aa: CASSPYSGNTIYF
v_gene: TRBV9; d_gene: TRBD2; j_gene: TRBJ2-2; CDR3aa: CASSAGTSGANTGELFF
v_gene: TRBV19; d_gene: TRBD1; j_gene: TRBJ1-1; CDR3aa: CASQPGQSGTEAFF
v_gene: TRBV11-2; d_gene: TRBD2; j_gene: TRBJ2-3; CDR3aa: CASVRTLAGETTDTQYF
v_gene: TRBV4-3; d_gene: NA; j_gene: TRBJ1-4; CDR3aa: CASSQVSGVNEKLFF
v_gene: TRBV7-2; d_gene: NA; j_gene: TRBJ1-5; CDR3aa: CASSSNRVSNQPQHF
v_gene: TRBV9; d_gene: NA; j_gene: TRBJ2-3; CDR3aa: CASSPASGTAAVTQYF
v_gene: TRBV5-5; d_gene: TRBD1; j_gene: TRBJ2-7; CDR3aa: CASSFTLTGAYEQYF
v_gene: TRBV25-1; d_gene: NA; j_gene: TRBJ1-1; CDR3aa: CASSRATITEAFF
v_gene: TRBV9; d_gene: NA; j_gene: TRBJ2-5; CDR3aa: CASSVDGVRETQYF
v_gene: TRBV28; d_gene: TRBD2; j_gene: TRBJ2-3; CDR3aa: CASSPILAGGTDTQYF
v_gene: TRBV5-4; d_gene: NA; j_gene: TRBJ2-7; CDR3aa: CASSLGGQSYEQYF
v_gene: TRBV27; d_gene: TRBD1; j_gene: TRBJ2-1; CDR3aa: CASSSVDRGYNEQFF
v_gene: TRBV19; d_gene: TRBD1; j_gene: TRBJ2-2; CDR3aa: CASSGTGTLTGELFF
v_gene: TRBV28; d_gene: NA; j_gene: TRBJ2-7; CDR3aa: CASTTSYEQYF
v_gene: TRBV9; d_gene: NA; j_gene: TRBJ2-3; CDR3aa: CASSVGVTTDTQYF
v_gene: TRBV18; d_gene: NA; j_gene: TRBJ1-1; CDR3aa: CASLNRGDTEAFF
v_gene: TRBV5-4; d_gene: TRBD2; j_gene: TRBJ2-3; CDR3aa: CASSREGTQYF
v_gene: TRBV11-1; d_gene: NA; j_gene: TRBJ1-1; CDR3aa: CASSSDSYTEAFF
v_gene: TRBV5-1; d_gene: TRBD2; j_gene: TRBJ2-3; CDR3aa: CASSLAGSGGNTDTQYF
v_gene: TRBV29-1; d_gene: NA; j_gene: TRBJ2-3; CDR3aa: CSVGGRGETDTQYF
v_gene: TRBV11-2; d_gene: TRBD1; j_gene: TRBJ2-5; CDR3aa: CASSQQGAQETQYF
v_gene: TRBV7-8; d_gene: NA; j_gene: TRBJ1-6; CDR3aa: CASSLLRWYNSPLHF
v_gene: TRBV5-1; d_gene: TRBD2; j_gene: TRBJ2-5; CDR3aa: CASSHGLAGGPQETQYF
v_gene: TRBV28; d_gene: TRBD1; j_gene: TRBJ1-3; CDR3aa: CASSLSFGTGSQHSGNTIYF